These T cell receptor beta chains were read from a single sample in a study of blood T cells in healthy people across ages. From the 5' RACE reads, TCRdb called clonotypes with MiXCR, one entry per CDR3 protein. The sample lists roughly 800,000 distinct CDR3 sequences; 58% were seen once. Input material: blood. Source of these receptors: a man aged 25 to 45 in good health. The CDR3 runs from the conserved cysteine through the conserved F or W. D genes are given only for firm matches. Clone size, where shown, is once, few, many, or a class for clones that have expanded.

j_call d_call clone_size v_call cdr3_length cdr3_aa cdr3_nt
TRBJ2-4 NA NA TRBV20-1 14 CSAERQGGKNIQYF TGCAGTGCGGAGCGACAGGGAGGCAAAAACATTCAGTACTTC
TRBJ2-1 NA NA TRBV12-3/TRBV12-4 19 CASSLDRASEFPGGNEQFF TGTGCCAGCAGTTTAGACAGGGCCTCGGAATTCCCGGGTGGGAATGAGCAGTTCTTC
TRBJ2-7 TRBD2 NA TRBV6-5 17 CASSYSISGRGSYEQYF TGTGCCAGCAGTTACTCGATCAGCGGGAGAGGCTCCTACGAGCAGTACTTC
TRBJ2-7 TRBD2 few TRBV10-3 17 CAISLGPLAGDTYEQYF TGTGCCATCAGTTTAGGGCCTCTAGCGGGAGATACGTACGAGCAGTACTTC
TRBJ2-7 NA NA TRBV4-2 13 CASSRERGYEQYF TGTGCCAGCAGCCGAGAACGGGGCTACGAGCAGTACTTC
TRBJ1-2 NA once TRBV28 15 CASSSPRATKYGYTF TGTGCCAGCAGTTCCCCCCGGGCCACTAAATATGGCTACACCTTC
TRBJ1-2 NA NA TRBV11-2 16 CASSLPLRTAFYGYTF TGTGCCAGCAGCTTGCCCCTGAGGACGGCGTTCTATGGCTACACCTTC
TRBJ2-3 NA NA TRBV7-6 15 CASSSPRDSTDTQYF TGTGCCAGCAGCTCTCCCAGGGACAGCACAGATACGCAGTATTTT
TRBJ1-1 NA NA TRBV5-1 16 CASSPFAGIPNTEAFF TGCGCCAGCAGCCCATTTGCGGGGATTCCGAACACTGAAGCTTTCTTT
TRBJ2-3 NA NA TRBV7-2 16 CASAPWRRQGTDTQYF TGTGCCAGCGCCCCTTGGCGGAGACAGGGCACAGATACGCAGTATTTT
TRBJ2-1 NA NA TRBV28 13 CASTLGSYNEQFF TGTGCCAGCACCCTCGGCTCCTACAATGAGCAGTTCTTC
TRBJ2-1 TRBD1 few TRBV5-1 16 CASSLVGQGNYNEQFF TGCGCCAGCAGCCTTGTGGGACAGGGTAACTACAATGAGCAGTTCTTC
TRBJ2-7 TRBD2 NA TRBV15 15 CATSSLGRASDEQYF TGTGCCACCAGCAGCCTCGGGAGGGCCAGCGACGAGCAGTACTTC
TRBJ2-1 TRBD2 NA TRBV18 16 CASSLLAGRANNEQFF TGTGCCAGCTCACTCCTAGCGGGAAGGGCCAACAATGAGCAGTTCTTC
TRBJ2-1 NA once TRBV5-1 13 CASSAFSGNEQFF TGCGCCAGCAGCGCGTTTAGCGGAAATGAGCAGTTCTTC
TRBJ1-5 TRBD1 NA TRBV20-1 15 CSATTTGYSNQPQHF TGCAGTGCAACAACGACAGGGTATAGCAATCAGCCCCAGCATTTT
TRBJ2-1 TRBD2 many TRBV5-8 15 CASSFRRGAHNEQFF TGTGCCAGCAGCTTTCGGCGGGGGGCCCACAATGAGCAGTTCTTC
TRBJ2-5 TRBD1 NA TRBV7-2 15 CASSLTGQGSGRQYF TGTGCCAGCAGCTTAACGGGACAGGGATCGGGTCGGCAGTACTTC
TRBJ2-5 NA NA TRBV12-5 12 CASGLTTRQQYF TGTGCTAGTGGTTTGACCACGAGGCAGCAGTACTTC
TRBJ2-1 TRBD2 few TRBV7-2 16 CASSPVGGTSTELRFF TGTGCCAGCAGCCCAGTCGGGGGGACTAGTACCGAGCTGCGGTTCTTC
TRBJ1-4 TRBD1 NA TRBV6-5 14 CASSSGQGKEKLFF TGTGCCAGCAGTTCGGGACAGGGGAAGGAAAAACTGTTTTTT
TRBJ2-2 TRBD1 NA TRBV29-1 14 CSVQGAANTGELFF TGCAGCGTCCAGGGGGCAGCGAACACCGGGGAGCTGTTTTTT
TRBJ2-7 NA NA TRBV28 14 CASSVDRVVDEQYF TGTGCCAGCAGTGTAGACAGAGTCGTTGACGAGCAGTACTTC
TRBJ2-7 NA NA TRBV4-3 15 CASSEYPGSSYEQYF TGCGCCAGCAGCGAATATCCGGGGAGCTCCTACGAGCAGTACTTC
TRBJ2-7 TRBD2 once TRBV5-1 15 CASSSPGTRGCEQYF TGCGCCAGCAGCTCTCCCGGGACTAGAGGATGCGAGCAGTACTTC
TRBJ1-2 NA NA TRBV29-1 12 CSVEGVDYGYTF TGCAGCGTTGAAGGGGTCGACTATGGCTACACCTTC
TRBJ2-5 TRBD2 NA TRBV9 12 CASSDMGREQYF TGTGCCAGCAGCGATATGGGGCGGGAGCAGTACTTC
TRBJ2-5 TRBD1 NA TRBV7-2 13 CASSTWDRGEQYF TGTGCCAGCAGCACATGGGACAGGGGGGAGCAGTACTTC
TRBJ1-4 NA NA TRBV9 15 CASSTGSQKNEKLFF TGTGCCAGCAGCACCGGGTCTCAAAAAAATGAAAAACTGTTTTTT
TRBJ2-1 NA once TRBV2 14 CASGRLSSYNEQFF TGTGCCAGCGGGAGGCTGAGCTCCTACAATGAGCAGTTCTTC
TRBJ1-5 TRBD1 NA TRBV6-6 14 CASSYRGGDQPQHF TGTGCCAGCAGCTACAGGGGTGGCGATCAGCCCCAGCATTTT
TRBJ2-2 NA once TRBV12-3/TRBV12-4 12 CASSLEGGELFF TGTGCCAGCAGTTTAGAGGGCGGGGAGCTGTTTTTT
TRBJ1-2 NA NA TRBV11-1 16 CASSLRGRSLRYGYTF TGTGCCAGCAGCTTAAGAGGACGGAGTCTTCGCTATGGCTACACCTTC
TRBJ2-3 NA NA TRBV6-5 16 CASTRKVGTTTDTQYF TGTGCCAGCACCCGGAAGGTTGGCACAACCACAGATACGCAGTATTTT
TRBJ2-1 TRBD2 NA TRBV24-1 16 CATASLREGHQETQFF TGTGCCACCGCCTCACTACGGGAGGGTCATCAAGAGACCCAGTTCTTC
TRBJ1-2 NA NA TRBV18 13 CASSRTADSGYTF TGTGCCAGCTCACGGACAGCCGACTCCGGCTACACCTTC
TRBJ2-5 NA NA TRBV7-2 13 CASSFRGLETQYF TGTGCCAGCAGCTTCCGGGGCCTAGAGACCCAGTACTTC
TRBJ2-7 TRBD2 NA TRBV6-5 15 CASSYLAGDAYEQYF TGTGCCAGCAGTTATCTGGCGGGAGACGCCTACGAGCAGTACTTC
TRBJ1-2 TRBD1 NA TRBV12-3/TRBV12-4 13 CASAGTGGYGYTF TGTGCCAGCGCCGGTACAGGGGGATATGGCTACACCTTC
TRBJ1-1 NA few TRBV29-1 12 CSVVRDAGEAFF TGCAGCGTTGTCAGGGACGCCGGCGAAGCTTTCTTT
TRBJ1-4 NA NA TRBV3-1 14 CASSPRGGDEKLFF TGTGCCAGCAGCCCCCGGGGGGGAGATGAAAAACTGTTTTTT
TRBJ2-5 NA NA TRBV3-1 12 CASSQELQGQYF TGTGCCAGCAGCCAAGAGCTTCAGGGGCAGTACTTC
TRBJ2-5 TRBD2 NA TRBV7-2 16 CTSSETRLAGQETQYF TGTACCAGCAGCGAAACACGACTAGCGGGCCAAGAGACCCAGTACTTC
TRBJ2-7 TRBD2 NA TRBV29-1 15 CSVRGEGRDFYEQYF TGCAGCGTCCGAGGGGAGGGGAGGGACTTCTACGAGCAGTACTTC
TRBJ2-6 NA NA TRBV28 15 CATNRPMSGANVLTF TGTGCCACCAACCGACCCATGTCTGGGGCCAACGTCCTGACTTTC
TRBJ2-1 NA NA TRBV7-2 13 CASRPAGYNEQFF TGTGCCAGCAGGCCCGCGGGGTACAATGAGCAGTTCTTC
TRBJ2-1 TRBD1 NA TRBV10-3 15 CAISEGQGSHNEQFF TGTGCCATCAGCGAGGGACAGGGTTCCCACAATGAGCAGTTCTTC
TRBJ2-4 NA NA TRBV3-1 13 CASSLGTANIQYF TGTGCCAGCAGCCTTGGGACGGCAAACATTCAGTACTTC
TRBJ2-7 NA NA TRBV15 16 CATSATPDYRLLEQYF TGTGCCACCAGCGCGACCCCGGACTATCGCTTGTTGGAGCAGTACTTC
TRBJ2-1 NA few TRBV4-2 14 CASSSGLYNNEQFF TGTGCCAGCAGCTCGGGACTGTATAACAATGAGCAGTTCTTC
TRBJ2-1 NA NA TRBV7-3 16 CAGSLTRGGYYNEQFF TGTGCCGGCAGCTTGACTAGAGGGGGGTACTACAATGAGCAGTTCTTC
TRBJ1-5 NA few TRBV6-6 15 CASKKMGGSGQPQHF TGTGCCAGCAAAAAAATGGGGGGTTCGGGACAGCCCCAGCATTTT
TRBJ2-5 NA NA TRBV7-8 16 CASSLGVLRGGETQYF TGTGCCAGCAGCTTAGGAGTGCTCAGAGGTGGCGAGACCCAGTACTTC
TRBJ2-3 NA NA TRBV5-1 15 CTSSLVQGITDTQYF TGCACCAGCAGCCTTGTCCAGGGAATCACAGATACGCAGTATTTT
TRBJ1-5 NA NA TRBV15 13 CATSPRLDQPQHF TGTGCCACCAGCCCTCGCTTGGATCAGCCCCAGCATTTT
TRBJ1-1 NA NA TRBV20-1 11 CSAMEPWGAFF TGCAGTGCCATGGAGCCCTGGGGAGCTTTCTTT
TRBJ2-7 NA NA TRBV7-2 14 CASSLQDGIYEQYF TGTGCCAGCAGCTTACAGGACGGAATTTACGAGCAGTACTTC
TRBJ2-1 NA few TRBV20-1 15 CSASGTLPLKNEQFF TGCAGTGCTAGCGGAACACTACCTTTAAAGAATGAGCAGTTCTTC
TRBJ1-2 NA few TRBV12-3/TRBV12-4 14 CASSLGRTNYGYTF TGTGCCAGCAGTTTGGGCAGAACTAACTATGGCTACACCTTC
TRBJ2-7 TRBD1 few TRBV27 15 CASSPGTGDAYEQYF TGTGCCAGCAGTCCGGGGACAGGGGACGCCTACGAGCAGTACTTC